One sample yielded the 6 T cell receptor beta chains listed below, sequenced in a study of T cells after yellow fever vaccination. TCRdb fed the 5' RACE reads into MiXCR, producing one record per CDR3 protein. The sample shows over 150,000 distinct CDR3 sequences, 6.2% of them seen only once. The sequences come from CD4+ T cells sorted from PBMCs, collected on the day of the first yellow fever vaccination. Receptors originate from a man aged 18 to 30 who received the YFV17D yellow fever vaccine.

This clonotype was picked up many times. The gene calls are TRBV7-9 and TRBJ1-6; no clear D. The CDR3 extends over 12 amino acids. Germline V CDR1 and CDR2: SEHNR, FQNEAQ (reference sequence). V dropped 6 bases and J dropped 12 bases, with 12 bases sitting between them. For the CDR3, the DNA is TGTGCCAGCAGGCTTGACACCCGACCCCTCCACTTT. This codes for CASRLDTRPLHF.

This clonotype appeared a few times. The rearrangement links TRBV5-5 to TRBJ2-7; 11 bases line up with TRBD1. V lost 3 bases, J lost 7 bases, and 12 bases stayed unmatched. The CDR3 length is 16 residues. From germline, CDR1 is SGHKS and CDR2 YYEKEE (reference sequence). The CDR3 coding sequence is TGTGCCAGCAGCTCGGTGCCGGGACAGGGGGTCAAAGAGCAGTACGTC. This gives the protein CASSSVPGQGVKEQYV.

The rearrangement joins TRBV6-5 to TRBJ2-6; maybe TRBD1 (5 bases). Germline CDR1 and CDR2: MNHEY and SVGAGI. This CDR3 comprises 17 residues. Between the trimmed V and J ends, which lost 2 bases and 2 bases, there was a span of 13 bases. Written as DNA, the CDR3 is TGTGCCAGCAGTTACAGGGGCCCGTTTACTGGGGCCAACGTCCTGACTTTC. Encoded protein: CASSYRGPFTGANVLTF.

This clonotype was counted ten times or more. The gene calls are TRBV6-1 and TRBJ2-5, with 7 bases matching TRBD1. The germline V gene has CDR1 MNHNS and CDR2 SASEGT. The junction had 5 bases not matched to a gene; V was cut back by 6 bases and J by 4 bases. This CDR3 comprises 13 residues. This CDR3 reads CASRGTAAETQYF. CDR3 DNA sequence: TGTGCCAGCAGGGGGACAGCCGCAGAGACCCAGTACTTC.

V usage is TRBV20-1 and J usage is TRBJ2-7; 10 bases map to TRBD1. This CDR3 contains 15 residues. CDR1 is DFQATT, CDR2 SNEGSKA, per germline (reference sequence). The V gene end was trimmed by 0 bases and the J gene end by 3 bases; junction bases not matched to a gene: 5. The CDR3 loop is CSARDYGQGGYEQYF. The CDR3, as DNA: TGCAGTGCTAGAGATTACGGACAGGGGGGCTACGAGCAGTACTTC.

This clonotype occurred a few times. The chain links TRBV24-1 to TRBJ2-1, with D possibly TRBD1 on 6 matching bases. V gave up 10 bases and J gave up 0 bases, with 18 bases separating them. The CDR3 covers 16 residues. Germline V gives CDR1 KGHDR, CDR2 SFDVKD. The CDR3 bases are TGTGCCACATTTTCACAGGGCATCCGCTCCTACAATGAGCAGTTCTTC. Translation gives CATFSQGIRSYNEQFF.